This T cell receptor beta chain was captured by sequencing in a study of vaccination and CD4 T cells after COVID-19. Germline V gene sequence: CDR1 MNHEY, CDR2 SVGEGT. The length of the CDR3 is 17 residues. V was trimmed by 0 bases and J by 0 bases, leaving 14 bases between them. This sample's treatment: roughly 10-day PBMC culture with coronavirus spike peptide pools or control peptides (ViraFEST assay). Oncomine TCR Beta short-read sequencing was applied to DNA from cultured CD4+ T cells. Each CDR3 protein is one row after TCRdb ran MiXCR on the PCR reads. Of 9,500 to 15,000 distinct CDR3 sequences in the sample, 55% to 75% were seen once. On this clonotype: Its antigen is not known.

Sequenced: CD4+ T cells from blood, cultured in vitro. The V call is TRBV6-2 or TRBV6-3, the J call TRBJ1-1; weak D call: TRBD1 (6 bases). This TCR was recovered from a human donor who had recovered from COVID-19. The CDR3 loop is CASSYSPGGGLNTEAFF. As DNA, the CDR3 is TGTGCCAGCAGTTACTCACCAGGAGGGGGACTGAACACTGAAGCTTTCTTT.